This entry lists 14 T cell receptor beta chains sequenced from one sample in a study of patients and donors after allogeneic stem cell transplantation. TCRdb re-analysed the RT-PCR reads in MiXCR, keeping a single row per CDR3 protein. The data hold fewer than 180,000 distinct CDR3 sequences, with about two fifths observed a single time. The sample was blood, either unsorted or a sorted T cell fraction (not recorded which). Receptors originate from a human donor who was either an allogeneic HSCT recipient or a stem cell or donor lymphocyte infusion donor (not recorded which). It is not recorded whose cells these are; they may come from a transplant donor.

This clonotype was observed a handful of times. CDR3 in amino acids: CASSYLQGSGNQPQHF. The CDR3 nucleotides are TGTGCCAGCAGTTACCTCCAGGGCTCGGGCAATCAGCCCCAGCATTTT. The rearrangement links TRBV12-3 or TRBV12-4 to TRBJ1-5; D may be TRBD1 (5 bases). The CDR3 length is 16 residues. Trimming shortened V by 4 bases and J by 2 bases, and 15 bases separated the two germline ends.

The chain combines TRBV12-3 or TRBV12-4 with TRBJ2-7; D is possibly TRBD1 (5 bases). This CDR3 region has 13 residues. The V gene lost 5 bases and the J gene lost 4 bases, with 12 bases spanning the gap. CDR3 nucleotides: TGTGCCAGCAGTCAAGACAGCCTGTACGAGCAGTACGTC. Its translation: CASSQDSLYEQYV.

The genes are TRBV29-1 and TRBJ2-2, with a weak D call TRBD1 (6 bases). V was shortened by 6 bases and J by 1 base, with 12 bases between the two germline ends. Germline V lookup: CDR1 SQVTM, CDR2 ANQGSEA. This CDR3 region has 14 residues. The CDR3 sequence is CSVTTTGNTGELFF. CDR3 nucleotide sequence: TGCAGCGTCACAACGACAGGGAACACCGGGGAGCTGTTTTTT.

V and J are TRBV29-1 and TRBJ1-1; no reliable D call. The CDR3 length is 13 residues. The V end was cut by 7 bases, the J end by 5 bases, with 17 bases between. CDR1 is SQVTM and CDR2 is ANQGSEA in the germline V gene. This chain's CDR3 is CSAAYGVRTEAFF. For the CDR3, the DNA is TGCAGCGCCGCATATGGGGTGAGAACTGAAGCTTTCTTT.

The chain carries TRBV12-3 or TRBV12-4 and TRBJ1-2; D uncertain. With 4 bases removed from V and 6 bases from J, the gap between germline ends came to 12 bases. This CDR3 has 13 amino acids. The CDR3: CASSSKNRDGYTF. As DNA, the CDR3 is TGTGCCAGCAGTTCAAAAAATAGGGATGGCTACACCTTC.

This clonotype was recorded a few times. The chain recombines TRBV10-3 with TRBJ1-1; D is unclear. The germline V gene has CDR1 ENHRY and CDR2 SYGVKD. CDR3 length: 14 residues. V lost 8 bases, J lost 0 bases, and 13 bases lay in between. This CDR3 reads CAIGMHSMNTEAFF. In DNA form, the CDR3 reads TGTGCCATCGGTATGCACAGCATGAACACTGAAGCTTTCTTT.

As DNA, the CDR3 is TGCGCCAGCAGACCAAGTATGGGACCAGATACGCAGTATTTT. It yields the protein CASRPSMGPDTQYF. The V call is TRBV4-3, the J call TRBJ2-3; D may correspond to TRBD1 or TRBD2 (5 bases each). The CDR3 is 14 amino acids. The germline gives CDR1 LGHNA, CDR2 YSLEER. Trimming left V 6 bases short and J 4 bases short, with 14 bases between.

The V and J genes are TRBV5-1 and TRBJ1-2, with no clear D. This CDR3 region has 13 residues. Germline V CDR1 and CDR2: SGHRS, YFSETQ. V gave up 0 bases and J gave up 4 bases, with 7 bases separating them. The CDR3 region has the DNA TGCGCCAGCAGCTTGGCACAAAGCTATGGCTACACCTTC. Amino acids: CASSLAQSYGYTF.

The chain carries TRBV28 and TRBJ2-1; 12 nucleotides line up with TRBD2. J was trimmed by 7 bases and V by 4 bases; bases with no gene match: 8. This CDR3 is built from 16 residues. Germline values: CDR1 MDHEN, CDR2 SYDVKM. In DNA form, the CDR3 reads TGTGCCAGCAGTTCCAGACTAGCGGGGGCCTTGAATGAGCAGTTCTTC. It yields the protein CASSSRLAGALNEQFF. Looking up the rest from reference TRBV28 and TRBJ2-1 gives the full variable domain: DVKVTQSSRYLVKRTGEKVFLECVQDMDHENMFWYRQDPGLGLRLIYFSYDVKMKEKGDIPEGYSVSREKKERFSLILESASTNQTSMYLCASSSRLAGALNEQFFGPGTRLTVL.

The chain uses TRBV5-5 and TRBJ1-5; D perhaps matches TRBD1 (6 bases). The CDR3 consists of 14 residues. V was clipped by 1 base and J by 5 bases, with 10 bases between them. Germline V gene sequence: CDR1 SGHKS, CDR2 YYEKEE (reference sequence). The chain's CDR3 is CASSLSQGYQPQHF. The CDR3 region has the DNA TGTGCCAGCAGCTTGAGCCAGGGGTATCAGCCCCAGCATTTT.

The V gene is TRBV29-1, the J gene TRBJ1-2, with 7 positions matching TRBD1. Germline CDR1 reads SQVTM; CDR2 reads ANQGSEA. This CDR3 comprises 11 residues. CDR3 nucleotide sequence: TGCATCGCCAGGGGGGATGTTGGCTACACCTTC. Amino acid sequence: CIARGDVGYTF.

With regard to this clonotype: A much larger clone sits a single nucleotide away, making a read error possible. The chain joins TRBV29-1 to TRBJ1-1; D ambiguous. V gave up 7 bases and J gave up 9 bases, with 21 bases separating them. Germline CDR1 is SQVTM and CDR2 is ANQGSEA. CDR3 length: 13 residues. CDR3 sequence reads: CSGIVWDDAKAFF. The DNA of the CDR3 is TGCAGCGGAATAGTGTGGGATGACGCTAAAGCTTTCTTT. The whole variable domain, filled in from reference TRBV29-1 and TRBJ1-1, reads SAVISQKPSRDICQRGTSLTIQCQVDSQVTMMFWYRQQPGQSLTLIATANQGSEATYESGFVIDKFPISRPNLTFSTLTVSNMSPEDSSIYLCSGIVWDDAKAFFGQGTRLTVV.

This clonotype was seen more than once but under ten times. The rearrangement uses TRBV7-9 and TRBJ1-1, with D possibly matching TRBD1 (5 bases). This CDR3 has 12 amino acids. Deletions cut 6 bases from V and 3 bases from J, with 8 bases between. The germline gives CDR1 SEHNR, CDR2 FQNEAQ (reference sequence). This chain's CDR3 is CASRGRDTEAFF. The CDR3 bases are TGTGCCAGCAGGGGCAGGGACACTGAAGCTTTCTTT.

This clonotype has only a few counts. CDR3 residues: CASSLTGTNNYGYTF. The CDR3 nucleotides are TGTGCCAGCAGCTTAACCGGGACAAACAACTATGGCTACACCTTC. V gene TRBV7-3 combines with J gene TRBJ1-2, with D perhaps matching TRBD1 (6 bases). The CDR3 has 15 amino acids. Germline V gene sequence: CDR1 SGHTA, CDR2 FQGTGA. Deletions cut 0 bases from V and 2 bases from J, with 10 bases between.